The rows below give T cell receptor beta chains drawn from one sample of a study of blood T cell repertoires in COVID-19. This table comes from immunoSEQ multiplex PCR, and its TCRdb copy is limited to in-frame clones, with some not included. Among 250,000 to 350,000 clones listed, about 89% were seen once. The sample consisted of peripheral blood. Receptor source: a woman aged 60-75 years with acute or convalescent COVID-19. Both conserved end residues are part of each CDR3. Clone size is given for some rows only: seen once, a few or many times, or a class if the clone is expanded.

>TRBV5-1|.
CASSLGFGRNTGELFF
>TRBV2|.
CASSEQGSPDTQYF
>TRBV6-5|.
CASSRQGENYGYTF
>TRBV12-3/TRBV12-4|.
CASSSGTVYEQYF
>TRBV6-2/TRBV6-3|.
CASSLNTGELFF
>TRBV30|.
CAWSLPGDNQPQHF
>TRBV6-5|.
CASSRQGARNEQFF
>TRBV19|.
CASSMREKSNQPQHF
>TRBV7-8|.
CASSPAVLLYSNQPQHF
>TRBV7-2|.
CASSLVANTEAFF
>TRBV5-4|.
CASSLGGGIGTGELFF
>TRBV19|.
CANLRGGTGELFF
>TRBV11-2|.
CASSDRQGMGTEAFF
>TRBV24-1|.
CATSDSGGLNQPQHF
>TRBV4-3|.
CASSQVFGAGNTIYF
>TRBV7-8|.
CASSLALAGGNKYEQYF
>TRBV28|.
CASSAGTSVLGARQETQYF
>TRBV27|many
CASKDPGHLYGYTF
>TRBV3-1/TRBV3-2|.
CASSLQGREQYF
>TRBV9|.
CASSVLAASTDTQYF
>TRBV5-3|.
CARSLSSGGAKNIQYF
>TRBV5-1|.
CASSAGLAVVDTQYF
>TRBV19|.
CASSTSYFDRGRTEAFF
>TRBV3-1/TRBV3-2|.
CASSLQGLGAGNTIYF
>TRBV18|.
CASSPTRDNSPLHF
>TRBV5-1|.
CASSLWASGASYNEQFF
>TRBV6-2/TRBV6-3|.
CASSSLGQPYGYTF
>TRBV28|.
CASSFFIIPYSNQPQHF
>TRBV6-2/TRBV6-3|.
CASSYSRPGGHNEQFF
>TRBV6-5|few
CASSYSGTDSRGTQYF
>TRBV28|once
CASSPVPILGLLDGYTF
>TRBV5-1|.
CASSKGQFVPRWTEAFF
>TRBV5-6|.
CASSLGQSYEQYF
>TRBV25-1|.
CASREAQGGREKLFF
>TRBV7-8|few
CASSGRGFNQPQHF
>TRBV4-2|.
CASSPGTDHGYTF
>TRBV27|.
CASNYPRPDLNTEAFF
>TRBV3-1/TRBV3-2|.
CASSKVGSQGSSGANVLTF
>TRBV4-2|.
CASSQAPQGADSPLHF
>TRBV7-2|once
CASSLASGRPSYEQYF
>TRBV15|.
CATSKRDIHGPQHF
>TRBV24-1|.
CATSRGFNYGYTF
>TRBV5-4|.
CASSSAGQPNTGELFF
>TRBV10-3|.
CAISEWAPGLAGGSHEQFF
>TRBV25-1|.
CASSDGQTSGNTIYF
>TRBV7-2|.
CASSLQGWGSPLHF
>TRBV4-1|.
CASTVTGTGNTEAFF
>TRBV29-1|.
CSVVGGLNYGYTF